This T cell receptor beta chain is drawn from a study of neoadjuvant anti-PD-1 for oral cavity cancer. The overall study: Patients without progression got a fourth dose around day 43.

Regarding the study as a whole: Each response group had just a few patients in TCR analyses.

Sequencing was performed with immunoSEQ multiplex PCR; in TCRdb, only in-frame clones are kept and a portion is missing. The table records over 7,500 clones, around 69% of them present only once. Details on this clone: Its target is not known.

Time point of the sample: after neoadjuvant nivolumab, at surgical resection. With 5 bases removed from V and 3 bases from J, the gap between germline ends came to 14 bases. In germline, CDR1 is SGHRS, CDR2 YFSETQ. The CDR3 consists of 15 residues. The J gene is TRBJ1-4, the V gene TRBV5-1, with D tentatively TRBD1 (6 bases). The sample here was PBMCs, taken after nivolumab (anti-PD-1) treatment. The sequence was collected from a person between 35 and 79 years old with oral cavity squamous cell carcinoma. In DNA, the CDR3 is TGCGCCAGCAGGGATGCGGGGGCGGCTAATGAAAAACTGTTTTTT. Translating it yields CASRDAGAANEKLFF.